The text below deals with one T cell receptor (beta chain). Germline CDR1 reads PRHDT; CDR2 reads FYEKMQ (reference sequence). The CDR3 totals 15 residues. V dropped 6 bases and J dropped 4 bases, with 18 bases sitting between them. Here immunoSEQ multiplex PCR was the method, and the copy in TCRdb shows in-frame clones only, minus some. This sample has 26,000 or so clones; 92% occur once, and the top ten carry roughly 5%. These data originate in a study of T cell changes during pregnancy in multiple sclerosis. The chain uses TRBV13 and TRBJ1-1, with D tentatively TRBD1 (5 bases). The sequence was obtained from a female donor in good health, enrolled as a control in a pregnancy study. The sequenced sample was peripheral blood, obtained in the first trimester of pregnancy. CDR3 sequence reads: CASRFRSGRSTEAFF. Here the CDR3 DNA reads TGTGCCAGCAGATTCCGTTCAGGGAGGAGCACTGAAGCTTTCTTT. The full variable domain, with the rest looked up from reference TRBV13 and TRBJ1-1, is AAGVIQSPRHLIKEKRETATLKCYPIPRHDTVYWYQQGPGQDPQFLISFYEKMQSDKGSIPDRFSAQQFSDYHSELNMSSLELGDSALYFCASRFRSGRSTEAFFGQGTRLTVV.